The T cell receptor (beta chain) under discussion was sequenced for a study of cytomegalovirus exposure and HLA in healthy donors. V shed 2 bases, J shed 7 bases, and the junction held 19 bases outside the gene matches. Germline CDR1 and CDR2: MDHEN and SYDVKM. CDR3 length: 18 residues. Regarding the study as a whole: While the bulk of TCR sequences proved rare, some public TCRs turned up in many donors. In a later analysis, a genetic analysis reported fewer productive-TCR N-insertions in an Asian-associated ancestry cluster than the cohort average. The listing of 150 to 200 TCR beta chains classed them as cytomegalovirus-associated.

As to this clone: Its antigen is not identified.

60 Vbeta and 13 Jbeta primers were used in PCR. Data came from immunoSEQ multiplex PCR; TCRdb stores just in-frame clones and leaves some out. The data show 120,000 or so clones, with roughly four fifths seen just once and 3.6% held by the top ten. The chain carries TRBV28 and TRBJ2-7, with 8 nucleotides matching TRBD1. The receptor was isolated from a woman between 40 and 50 years old in good health and CMV-seropositive. Specimen: PBMCs. The CDR3 spells CASSLVSVTGGVDVEQYF. Here the CDR3 DNA reads TGTGCCAGCAGTTTAGTGTCGGTAACAGGGGGAGTGGATGTAGAGCAGTACTTC.